Listed below are T cell receptor beta chains from one sample, sequenced in a study of T cell repertoires in cytomegalovirus infection. TCRdb ran MiXCR on the reads and lists one entry per CDR3 protein. Seen here are more than 500,000 distinct CDR3 sequences, about 17% observed once, and the top ten hold about 24%. Sequencing input: CD8+ T cells from PBMCs. These TCRs come from a human donor in good health (CMV status not recorded). Some clones in this sample may be carry-over from other donors' samples. The CDR3 runs from the conserved cysteine through the conserved F or W. The D gene is left open where the match is weak. Clone size is shown for a subset of rows, as once, few, many or a class of expanded clone.

abundance | j_gene | v_gene | d_gene | CDR3aa | CDR3nt
NA | TRBJ2-1 | TRBV6-5 | TRBD2 | CASSPLPGLATAPEQFF | TGTGCCAGCAGTCCACTACCGGGACTAGCGACCGCTCCCGAGCAGTTCTTC
NA | TRBJ2-7 | TRBV27 | NA | CASSSNPGDYEQYF | TGTGCCAGCAGTTCAAACCCAGGGGACTACGAGCAGTACTTC
many | TRBJ2-3 | TRBV6-5 | NA | CASSYSSGDLSTDTQYF | TGTGCCAGCAGTTACTCTAGCGGAGATTTAAGCACAGATACGCAGTATTTT
NA | TRBJ2-7 | TRBV6-1 | TRBD1 | CASSEESAGGPYEQYF | TGTGCCAGCAGTGAAGAAAGCGCAGGGGGTCCCTACGAGCAGTACTTC
NA | TRBJ1-1 | TRBV19 | NA | CASARGPNTEAFF | TGTGCCAGCGCACGAGGCCCGAACACTGAAGCTTTCTTT
many | TRBJ2-7 | TRBV7-9 | TRBD1 | CASIPSGTGSHEQYF | TGTGCCAGCATCCCCTCCGGGACAGGGAGCCACGAGCAGTACTTC
many | TRBJ1-3 | TRBV28 | NA | CASSWRVSYSGNTIYF | TGTGCCAGCAGTTGGAGGGTCAGTTACTCTGGAAACACCATATATTTT
few | TRBJ2-1 | TRBV11-2 | NA | CASSLPSDPYNEQFF | TGTGCCAGCAGCTTACCTAGCGACCCCTACAATGAGCAGTTCTTC
few | TRBJ2-7 | TRBV5-1 | NA | CASSLGPGISSYEQYF | TGCGCCAGCAGCTTGGGTCCAGGCATTTCCTCCTACGAGCAGTACTTC
many | TRBJ2-1 | TRBV2 | TRBD1 | CASSGWDRGPDEQFF | TGTGCCAGCAGTGGTTGGGACAGGGGGCCGGATGAGCAGTTCTTC
NA | TRBJ2-2 | TRBV4-2 | NA | CASSHREKGHTGELFF | TGTGCCAGCAGCCACCGGGAAAAAGGCCACACCGGGGAGCTGTTTTTT
NA | TRBJ2-2 | TRBV11-2 | NA | CASSLVWTENTGDLFF | TGTGCAAGCAGCTTAGTCTGGACGGAGAACACCGGGGATCTGTTTTTT
few | TRBJ2-4 | TRBV28 | NA | CASSSPVEGVGNIQYF | TGTGCCAGCAGTTCCCCAGTTGAGGGGGTTGGAAACATTCAGTACTTC
NA | TRBJ1-2 | TRBV11-2 | NA | CASSFPQDPDGYTF | TGTGCCAGCAGCTTCCCACAGGACCCGGATGGCTACACCTTC
many | TRBJ2-5 | TRBV27 | NA | CASKTGTQETQYF | TGTGCCAGCAAGACAGGAACGCAAGAGACCCAGTACTTC
many | TRBJ2-1 | TRBV7-9 | TRBD2 | CASSYSGGESNNEQFF | TGTGCCAGCAGCTATAGCGGGGGAGAGAGTAACAATGAGCAGTTCTTC
few | TRBJ2-7 | TRBV6-6 | NA | CASSMGVASSYEQYF | TGTGCCAGCAGCATGGGGGTAGCGTCCTCCTACGAGCAGTACTTC
NA | TRBJ2-7 | TRBV4-1 | TRBD2 | CASSLILAGNYEQYF | TGCGCCAGCAGCCTCATACTAGCGGGAAACTACGAGCAGTACTTC
few | TRBJ2-7 | TRBV4-1 | NA | CASSLEWGYEQYF | TGCGCCAGCAGCCTCGAATGGGGTTACGAGCAGTACTTC
once | TRBJ2-3 | TRBV7-2 | NA | CASSSPSRGPRTDTPYF | TGTGCCAGCAGCTCCCCCTCTAGGGGCCCTAGAACAGATACGCCGTATTTT
few | TRBJ1-6 | TRBV27 | TRBD1 | CASSPSTGERASPLHF | TGTGCCAGCAGTCCTTCGACAGGGGAGAGGGCTTCACCCCTCCACTTT
many | TRBJ2-1 | TRBV4-2 | NA | CASSQDAVSYNEQFF | TGTGCCAGCAGCCAAGATGCGGTCTCCTACAATGAGCAGTTCTTC
many | TRBJ2-3 | TRBV7-2 | NA | CASSEPRVTDTQYF | TGTGCCAGCAGCGAACCGCGAGTAACAGATACGCAGTATTTT
few | TRBJ2-1 | TRBV29-1 | NA | CSGRHTLVENEQFF | TGCAGCGGTAGACACACGCTGGTAGAAAATGAGCAGTTCTTC
NA | TRBJ2-1 | TRBV12-3/TRBV12-4 | TRBD2 | CASSLTSGIRTYNEQFF | TGTGCCAGCAGTTTAACTAGCGGGATTCGGACCTACAATGAGCAGTTCTTC
many | TRBJ2-1 | TRBV6-1 | NA | CASSWDHYNEQFF | TGTGCCAGCAGTTGGGACCACTACAATGAGCAGTTCTTC
many | TRBJ2-7 | TRBV7-2 | TRBD2 | CASSLLGPSGSYEQYF | TGTGCCAGCAGCTTACTCGGCCCTAGCGGGAGTTACGAGCAGTACTTC
NA | TRBJ1-6 | TRBV9 | NA | CASSPEGSYNSPLHF | TGTGCCAGCAGCCCGGAAGGCTCCTATAATTCACCCCTCCACTTT
few | TRBJ1-1 | TRBV9 | NA | CANSTSVSASEAFF | TGTGCCAACAGCACCAGTGTGTCGGCGAGCGAAGCTTTCTTT
NA | TRBJ2-3 | TRBV24-1 | NA | CATSDLEGPYTDTQYF | TGTGCCACCAGTGATTTGGAAGGGCCCTACACAGATACGCAGTATTTT
few | TRBJ2-7 | TRBV27 | TRBD1 | CASSLWPPGQPSYEQYF | TGTGCCAGCAGTTTATGGCCCCCGGGACAGCCCTCCTACGAGCAGTACTTC
few | TRBJ2-3 | TRBV14 | NA | CASGQSSGADTQYF | TGTGCCAGCGGTCAGTCCTCCGGCGCAGATACGCAGTATTTT
many | TRBJ1-2 | TRBV7-9 | NA | CASSPPSPSYGYTF | TGTGCCAGCAGCCCCCCCTCGCCGTCCTATGGCTACACCTTC
few | TRBJ1-5 | TRBV6-6 | NA | CASSYPDGFQPQHF | TGTGCCAGCAGTTACCCCGACGGATTCCAGCCCCAGCATTTT
NA | TRBJ2-1 | TRBV3-1 | NA | CASSQGGTRVGNEQFF | TGTGCCAGCAGCCAAGGGGGGACGAGGGTGGGCAATGAGCAGTTCTTC
many | TRBJ2-3 | TRBV2 | NA | CASSRVSHTQYF | TGTGCCAGCAGTAGAGTTAGTCATACGCAGTATTTT
many | TRBJ2-3 | TRBV5-5 | NA | CASSLGASHTDTQYF | TGTGCCAGCAGCTTGGGGGCTAGTCACACAGATACGCAGTATTTT
NA | TRBJ2-3 | TRBV5-5 | TRBD2 | CASSLGREGRTDTQYF | TGTGCCAGCAGCTTGGGCAGGGAGGGACGGACAGATACGCAGTATTTT
NA | TRBJ1-2 | TRBV2 | TRBD1 | CASGRGTDKNGYTF | TGTGCCAGCGGCCGGGGGACAGATAAAAATGGCTACACCTTC
many | TRBJ2-2 | TRBV11-3 | NA | CASSLSGNSGELFF | TGTGCCAGCAGCTTATCGGGAAACTCCGGGGAGCTGTTTTTT